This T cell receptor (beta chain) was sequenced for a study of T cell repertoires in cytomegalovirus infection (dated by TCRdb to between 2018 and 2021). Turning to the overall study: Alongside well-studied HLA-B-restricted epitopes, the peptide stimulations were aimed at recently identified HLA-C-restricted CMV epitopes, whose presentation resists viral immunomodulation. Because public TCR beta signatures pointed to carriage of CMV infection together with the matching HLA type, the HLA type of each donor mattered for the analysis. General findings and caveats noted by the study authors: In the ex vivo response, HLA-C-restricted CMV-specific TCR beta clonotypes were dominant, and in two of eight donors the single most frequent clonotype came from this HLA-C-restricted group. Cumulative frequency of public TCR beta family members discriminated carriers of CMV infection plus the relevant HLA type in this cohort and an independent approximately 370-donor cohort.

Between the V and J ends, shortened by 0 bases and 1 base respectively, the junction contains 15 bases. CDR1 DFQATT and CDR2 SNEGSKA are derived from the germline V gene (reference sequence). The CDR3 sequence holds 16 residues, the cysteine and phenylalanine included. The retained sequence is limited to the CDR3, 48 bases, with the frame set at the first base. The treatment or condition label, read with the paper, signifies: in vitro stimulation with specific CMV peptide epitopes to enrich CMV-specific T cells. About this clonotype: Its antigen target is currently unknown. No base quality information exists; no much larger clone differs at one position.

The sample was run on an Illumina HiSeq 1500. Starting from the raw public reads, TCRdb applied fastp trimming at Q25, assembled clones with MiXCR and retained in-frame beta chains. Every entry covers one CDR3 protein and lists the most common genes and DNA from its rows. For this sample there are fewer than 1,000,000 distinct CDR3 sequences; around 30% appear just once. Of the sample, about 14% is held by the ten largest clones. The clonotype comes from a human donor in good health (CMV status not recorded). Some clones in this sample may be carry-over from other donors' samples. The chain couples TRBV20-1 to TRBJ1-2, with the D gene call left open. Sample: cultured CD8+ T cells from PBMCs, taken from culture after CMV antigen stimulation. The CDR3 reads CSARELAGFLNYGYTF. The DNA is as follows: TGCAGTGCTAGAGAACTAGCGGGATTTCTTAACTATGGCTACACCTTC.